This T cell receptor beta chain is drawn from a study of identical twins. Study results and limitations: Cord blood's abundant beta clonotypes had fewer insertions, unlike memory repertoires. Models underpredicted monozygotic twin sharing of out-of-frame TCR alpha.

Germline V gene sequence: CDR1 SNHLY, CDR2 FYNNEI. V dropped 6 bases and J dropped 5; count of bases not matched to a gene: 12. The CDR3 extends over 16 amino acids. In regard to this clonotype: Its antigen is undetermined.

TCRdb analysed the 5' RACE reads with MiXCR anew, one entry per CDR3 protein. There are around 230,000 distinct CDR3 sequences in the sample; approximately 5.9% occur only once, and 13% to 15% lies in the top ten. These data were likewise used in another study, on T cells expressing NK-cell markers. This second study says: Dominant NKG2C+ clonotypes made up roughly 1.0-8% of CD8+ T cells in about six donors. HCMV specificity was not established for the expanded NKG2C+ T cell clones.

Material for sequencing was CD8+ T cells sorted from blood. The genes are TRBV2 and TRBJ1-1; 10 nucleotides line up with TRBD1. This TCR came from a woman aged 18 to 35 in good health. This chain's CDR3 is CASRTSKGQGSTEAFF. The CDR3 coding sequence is TGTGCCAGCAGGACCAGCAAGGGACAGGGGAGTACTGAAGCTTTCTTT. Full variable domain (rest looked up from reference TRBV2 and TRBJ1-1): EPEVTQTPSHQVTQMGQEVILRCVPISNHLYFYWYRQILGQKVEFLVSFYNNEISEKSEIFDDQFSVERPDGSNFTLKIRSTKLEDSAMYFCASRTSKGQGSTEAFFGQGTRLTVV.